This TCR beta chain was captured in a study of cytomegalovirus exposure and HLA in healthy donors. Regarding the study as a whole: DRB1 showed the most TCR associations and HLA-C the fewest in a later analysis, as rates varied by HLA locus. CMV serostatus stood as the only immune exposure information on hand.

In this sample, this clone turned up a few times. The antigen is undetermined. The PCR was carried out with 60 Vbeta primers and 13 Jbeta primers. This table comes from immunoSEQ multiplex PCR, and its TCRdb copy is limited to in-frame clones, with some not included. The data show more than 85,000 clones, approximately 80% seen once. This CDR3 region has 14 residues. CDR1 and CDR2 from the germline V gene are SGHVS and FNYEAQ. With 3 bases removed from V and 2 bases from J, the gap between germline ends came to 10 bases. The TCR sequence derives from a woman aged 55-70 years in good health and CMV-seropositive. Sequencing was performed on PBMCs. This chain uses TRBV7-6 with TRBJ1-1; weak D call: TRBD1 (6 bases). CDR3 nucleotides: TGTGCCAGCAGCTTGACACAGGGAAACACTGAAGCTTTCTTT. This translates into CASSLTQGNTEAFF.